One and the same sample provided the 3 T cell receptor beta chains below, sequenced in a study of blood T cell repertoires in COVID-19. TCRdb keeps only in-frame clones here, not all; method: immunoSEQ multiplex PCR. The table has about 87,000 clones, over 75% seen once. The sequenced sample consisted of peripheral blood. The receptors originated from a woman aged 65 to 85 with acute or convalescent COVID-19.

This chain uses TRBV2 with TRBJ1-4; TRBD1 aligns across 7 bases. The CDR3 is 16 amino acids. J lost 7 bases, V lost 2 bases, and 10 bases had no gene match. Germline V lookup: CDR1 SNHLY, CDR2 FYNNEI. CDR3 nucleotides: TGTGCCAGCAGTGAATTTCGTACAGGGGTGGGTGAAAAACTGTTTTTT. It yields the protein CASSEFRTGVGEKLFF.

CDR3 in DNA: TGTGCCAGCAGTGAATATAGGGGGAACACTGAAGCTTTCTTT. Protein: CASSEYRGNTEAFF. The V gene is TRBV25-1, the J gene TRBJ1-1, with D possibly being TRBD1 (5 bases). The CDR3 sequence is 14 residues long. Germline CDR1 reads MGHDK; CDR2 reads SYGVNS. V was cut by 0 bases and J by 1 base, with 6 bases left in between.

This chain connects TRBV10-3 to TRBJ1-5, with a weak D call TRBD1 (5 bases). Germline V gene data show CDR1 as ENHRY and CDR2 as SYGVKD. The V end was cut by 4 bases, the J end by 4 bases, with 8 bases between. This CDR3 has 13 residues. The CDR3 coding sequence is TGTGCCATCAGTGCAGGGAGGAATCAGCCCCAGCATTTT. Residues: CAISAGRNQPQHF.